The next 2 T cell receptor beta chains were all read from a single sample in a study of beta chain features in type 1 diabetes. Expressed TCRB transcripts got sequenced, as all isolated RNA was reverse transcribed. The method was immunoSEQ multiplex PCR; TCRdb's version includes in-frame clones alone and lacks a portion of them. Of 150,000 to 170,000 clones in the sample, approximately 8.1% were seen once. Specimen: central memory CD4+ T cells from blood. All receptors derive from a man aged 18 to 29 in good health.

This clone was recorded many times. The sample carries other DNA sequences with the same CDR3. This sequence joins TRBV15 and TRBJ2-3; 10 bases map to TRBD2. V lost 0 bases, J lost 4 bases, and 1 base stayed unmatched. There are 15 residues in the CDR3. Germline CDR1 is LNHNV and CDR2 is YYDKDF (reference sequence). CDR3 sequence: CATSRDGLAADTQYF. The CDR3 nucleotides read TGTGCCACCAGCAGAGATGGACTAGCGGCAGATACGCAGTATTTT.

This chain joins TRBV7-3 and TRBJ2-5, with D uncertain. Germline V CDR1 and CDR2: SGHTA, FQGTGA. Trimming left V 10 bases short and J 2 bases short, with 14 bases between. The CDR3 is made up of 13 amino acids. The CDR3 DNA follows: TGTGCCACCTCCAGAAGCAGGCAAGAGACCCAGTACTTC. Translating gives CATSRSRQETQYF.